The T cell receptor (beta chain) under discussion was sequenced for a study of blood T cell repertoires in COVID-19. Overall study context: T cells, B-cell-depleted T cells, or PBMCs supplied cDNA or gDNA.

The CDR3 runs to 15 residues. V dropped 4 bases and J dropped 5 bases, with 18 bases sitting between them. CDR1 is SGHTS and CDR2 is YDEGEE in the germline V gene. In the study's own analysis: The assay estimated nucleated cells by amplifying reference gene primers. The protocol was immunoSEQ multiplex PCR, while the TCRdb copy is restricted to in-frame clones and leaves out a portion. V and J calls and clone size are as listed in that table; D and trimming were resolved from the DNA. Among roughly 70,000 clones listed, approximately 90% were seen once. The specimen sequenced was peripheral blood. The chain has TRBV5-8 and TRBJ1-2, with unresolved D. The receptor comes from a human donor in a cohort sampled during active COVID-19. The CDR3 loop is CASSTRTRFVYGYTF. In DNA, the CDR3 is TGTGCCAGCAGCACTAGGACCCGCTTTGTTTATGGCTACACCTTC.